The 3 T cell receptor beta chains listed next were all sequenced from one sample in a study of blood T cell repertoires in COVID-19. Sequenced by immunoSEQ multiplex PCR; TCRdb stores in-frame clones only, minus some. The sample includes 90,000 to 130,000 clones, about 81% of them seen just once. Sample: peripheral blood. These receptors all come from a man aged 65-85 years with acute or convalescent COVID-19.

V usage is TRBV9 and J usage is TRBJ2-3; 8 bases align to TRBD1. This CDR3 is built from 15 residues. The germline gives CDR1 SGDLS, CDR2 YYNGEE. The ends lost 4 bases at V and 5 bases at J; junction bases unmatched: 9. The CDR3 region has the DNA TGTGCCAGCAGCACCTCCGGACAGGGAAGAGATACGCAGTATTTT. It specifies CASSTSGQGRDTQYF.

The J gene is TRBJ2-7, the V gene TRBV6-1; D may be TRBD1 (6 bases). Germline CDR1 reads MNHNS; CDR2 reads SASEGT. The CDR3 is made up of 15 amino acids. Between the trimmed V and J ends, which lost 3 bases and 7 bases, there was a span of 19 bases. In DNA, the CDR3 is TGTGCCAGCAGTGATGCCAACTTAGGGGGTAGGGAGCAGTACTTC. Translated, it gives CASSDANLGGREQYF.

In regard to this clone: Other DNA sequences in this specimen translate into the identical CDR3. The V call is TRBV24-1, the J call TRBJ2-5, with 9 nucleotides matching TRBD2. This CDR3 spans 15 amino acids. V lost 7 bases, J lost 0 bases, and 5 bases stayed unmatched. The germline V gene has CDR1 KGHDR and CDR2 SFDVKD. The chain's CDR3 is CATSEASGNQETQYF. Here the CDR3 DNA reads TGTGCCACCAGCGAGGCTAGCGGGAACCAAGAGACCCAGTACTTC.